This TCR beta chain stems from a study of naive and memory T cell subsets. The beta constant-region primer was an equimolar mix of two oligonucleotides covering TRBC1 and TRBC2. Ligated cDNA was amplified by four rounds of PCR with nested alpha and beta constant-region primers and SP2. TCRdb itself ran the UMI-ligation and nested PCR reads through MiXCR, one entry per CDR3 protein. The sample contains roughly 91,000 distinct CDR3 sequences, around 13% of which appear only once. Sequences were obtained from central memory CD4+ T cells from blood. This receptor was identified in a human donor in good health.

CDR3 protein: CASSLTLMAGYNEQFF. CDR3 in DNA: TGTGCCAGCAGCTTAACGTTAATGGCGGGATACAATGAGCAGTTCTTC. This chain uses TRBV7-3 with TRBJ2-1; possible D gene TRBD2, 6 bases. This CDR3 contains 16 residues. V lost 0 bases and J lost 4, with 13 bases in between. In germline, CDR1 is SGHTA, CDR2 FQGTGA. Supplemented by reference TRBV7-3 and TRBJ2-1, the full variable domain reads GAGVSQTPSNKVTEKGKYVELRCDPISGHTALYWYRQSLGQGPEFLIYFQGTGAADDSGLPNDRFFAVRPEGSVSTLKIQRTERGDSAVYLCASSLTLMAGYNEQFFGPGTRLTVL.